This passage covers 14 T cell receptor beta chains from one sample sequenced in a study of CD8+CD57+ T cells in acquired aplastic anemia. Profiles of TCR beta VDJ and CDR3 were generated from a genomic DNA template. Using its own MiXCR run on the reads, TCRdb lists one record per CDR3 protein. The sample has around 190,000 distinct CDR3 sequences, about half seen once. For sequencing, patients were chosen who had shown expansion of CD8+CD57+ cells by flow cytometry. The specimen was sorted CD4+, CD8+, or CD8+CD57+ T cells (not recorded which) from PBMCs. These receptors all come from a human donor with aplastic anemia.

The rearrangement joins TRBV11-2 to TRBJ1-5; 8 nucleotides match TRBD1. This CDR3 is built from 19 residues. J gave up 5 bases and V 2 bases, and 17 bases lay outside the gene matches. CDR1 and CDR2 from the germline V gene are SGHAT and FQNNGV. The CDR3 region has the DNA TGTGCCAGCAGCTTACCTGTAGGGGGACAGGTGGGATGTTATCAGCCCCAGCATTTT. Protein: CASSLPVGGQVGCYQPQHF.

A word on this clonotype: Being one base from a much bigger clone, this may be a read error. The rearrangement uses TRBV4-2 and TRBJ2-5; perhaps TRBD2 as D (6 bases). V lost 0 bases to trimming and J lost 2 bases, with 13 bases between them. Germline V gives CDR1 LGHNA, CDR2 YNFKEQ. There are 16 residues in the CDR3. The DNA for the CDR3 is TGTGCCAGCAGCCAAGATCTGGCGGAGGGACAAGAGACCCAGTACTTC. Translation gives CASSQDLAEGQETQYF.

About this clonotype itself: With a much larger clone just one base away, this may be a read error. The chain recombines TRBV6-1 with TRBJ1-6; D might be TRBD1 (6 bases). This CDR3 spans 11 amino acids. Germline V gene lookup returns CDR1 MNHNS and CDR2 SASEGT. CDR3 region: CACSERGSLHF. CDR3 DNA sequence: TGTGCCTGCAGTGAAAGGGGGTCCCTCCACTTT.

The rearrangement links TRBV5-6 to TRBJ2-7; D may match TRBD1 or TRBD2 (5 bases each). Germline V lookup: CDR1 SGHDT, CDR2 YYEEEE. This CDR3 has 16 residues. The V gene lost 7 bases and the J gene lost 4 bases, with 24 bases spanning the gap. The CDR3 DNA reads as TGTGCCAGCCGCCGCGACAGCGGACCCGGTGGGTACGAGCAGTACTTC. Translating gives CASRRDSGPGGYEQYF.

CDR3 sequence reads: CSARGVSGYNEQFF. CDR3 nucleotide sequence: TGCAGTGCTAGAGGGGTTAGCGGATACAATGAGCAGTTCTTC. V is TRBV20-1 and J is TRBJ2-1; possible D gene TRBD2, 6 bases. Trimming removed 1 base from V and 4 bases from J, with 11 bases in between. The CDR3 spans 14 residues. Germline V gives CDR1 DFQATT, CDR2 SNEGSKA (reference sequence).

The CDR3 region has the DNA TGTGCCAGCAGCGTTATGGTAGCATCAGATACGCAGTATTTT. Its translation is CASSVMVASDTQYF. The rearrangement uses TRBV9 and TRBJ2-3, with unresolved D. From germline, CDR1 is SGDLS and CDR2 YYNGEE. The CDR3 totals 14 residues. V lost 2 bases and J lost 4, with 11 bases in between. The full variable domain, its missing parts supplied by reference TRBV9 and TRBJ2-3, is DSGVTQTPKHLITATGQRVTLRCSPRSGDLSVYWYQQSLDQGLQFLIQYYNGEERAKGNILERFSAQQFPDLHSELNLSSLELGDSALYFCASSVMVASDTQYFGPGTRLTVL.

This clonotype was seen once. V is TRBV6-1 and J is TRBJ2-3; 7 nucleotides match TRBD1. CDR3 length: 16 amino acids. Germline values: CDR1 MNHNS, CDR2 SASEGT. Unmatched junction bases numbered 7, after V lost 2 bases and J lost 2 bases. In DNA, the CDR3 is TGTGCCAGCAGTGAACCGGGACAGCTTTACACAGATACGCAGTATTTT. Translating gives CASSEPGQLYTDTQYF.

This clonotype was observed at least ten times. The CDR3 nucleotides read TGTGCCAGCAGCCAAGACCAGGTCACCGCCTACGAGCAGTACTTC. Translated: CASSQDQVTAYEQYF. The V and J genes are TRBV14 and TRBJ2-7; D gene ambiguous. CDR1 and CDR2 (germline): SGHDN, FVKESK. With 0 bases removed from V and 2 bases from J, the gap between germline ends came to 11 bases. The CDR3 extends over 15 amino acids.

V is TRBV2 and J is TRBJ2-7; D gene uncertain. The CDR3 runs 13 residues. Germline CDR1 SNHLY, CDR2 FYNNEI. Trimming cost V 6 bases and J 1 base, with 10 bases left between them. DNA of the CDR3: TGTGCCAGCAGATACGCCACGTCCTACGAGCAGTACTTC. Its translation is CASRYATSYEQYF.

This clonotype was detected a few times. The chain combines TRBV25-1 with TRBJ2-7; D ambiguous. Looked up from germline, CDR1 is MGHDK and CDR2 is SYGVNS. V was shortened by 1 base and J by 2 bases, with 12 bases between the two germline ends. This CDR3 contains 15 residues. CDR3 in DNA: TGTGCCAGCAGTGAATGGGATCGTTACACCTACGAGCAGTACTTC. Encoded protein: CASSEWDRYTYEQYF.

The gene calls are TRBV5-6 and TRBJ1-2; D remains ambiguous. The V and J ends lost 1 base and 6 bases respectively, with 4 bases between them. There are 11 residues in the CDR3. The germline gives CDR1 SGHDT, CDR2 YYEEEE. The CDR3 DNA sequence: TGTGCCAGCAGCTTGAGCGATGGCTACACCTTC. It codes for CASSLSDGYTF.

This clonotype was observed at least ten times. This sequence joins TRBV5-1 and TRBJ2-6; D unclear. Trimming removed 0 bases from V and 3 bases from J, with 4 bases in between. Germline CDR1 and CDR2: SGHRS and YFSETQ. CDR3 length: 14 residues. DNA of the CDR3: TGCGCCAGCAGCTTGGGAGGTGGGGCCAACGTCCTGACTTTC. Encoded protein: CASSLGGGANVLTF.

About this clonotype itself: A much larger clone lies one base from this, so it may be a read error. The chain is built from TRBV6-4 and TRBJ2-3; D tentatively reads TRBD1 or TRBD2 (6 bases each). This CDR3 is 14 amino acids long. Germline lookup yields CDR1 MRHNA and CDR2 SNTAGT. The chain's CDR3 is CASGDGGRGNTQYF. The CDR3 DNA reads as TGTGCCAGCGGTGACGGGGGCCGGGGGAATACGCAGTATTTT.

The V call is TRBV10-3, the J call TRBJ2-1, with D possibly matching TRBD1 (5 bases). The CDR3 totals 15 residues. Germline V lookup: CDR1 ENHRY, CDR2 SYGVKD. Between the trimmed V and J ends, which lost 8 bases and 4 bases, there was a span of 18 bases. CDR3 protein: CAIAKGSTEYNEQFF. The CDR3 coding sequence is TGTGCCATCGCCAAGGGGTCGACAGAATACAATGAGCAGTTCTTC.